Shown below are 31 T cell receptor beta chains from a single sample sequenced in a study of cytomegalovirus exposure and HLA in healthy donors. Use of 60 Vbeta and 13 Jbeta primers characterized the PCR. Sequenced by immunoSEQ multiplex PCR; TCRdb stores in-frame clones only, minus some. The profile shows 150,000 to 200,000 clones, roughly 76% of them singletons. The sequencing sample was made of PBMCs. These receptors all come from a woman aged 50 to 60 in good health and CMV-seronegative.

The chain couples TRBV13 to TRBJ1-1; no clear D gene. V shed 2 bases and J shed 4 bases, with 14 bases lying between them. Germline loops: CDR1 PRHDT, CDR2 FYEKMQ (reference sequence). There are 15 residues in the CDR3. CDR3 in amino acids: CASSLSQVLGTEAFF. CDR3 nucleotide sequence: TGTGCCAGCAGCTTATCCCAGGTCTTAGGCACTGAAGCTTTCTTT.

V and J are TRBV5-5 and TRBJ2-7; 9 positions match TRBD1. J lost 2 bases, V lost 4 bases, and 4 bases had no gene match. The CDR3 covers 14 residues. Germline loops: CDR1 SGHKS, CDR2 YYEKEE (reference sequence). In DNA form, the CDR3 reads TGTGCCAGCAGCCTACAGGGGGCGGCCTACGAGCAGTACTTC. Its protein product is CASSLQGAAYEQYF.

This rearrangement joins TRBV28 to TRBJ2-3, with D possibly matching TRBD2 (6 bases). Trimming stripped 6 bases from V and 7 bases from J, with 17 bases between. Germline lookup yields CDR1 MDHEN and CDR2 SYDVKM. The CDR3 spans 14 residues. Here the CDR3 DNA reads TGTGCCAGCAGCCTCTTAGGGGAGGAGAATACGCAGTATTTT. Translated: CASSLLGEENTQYF.

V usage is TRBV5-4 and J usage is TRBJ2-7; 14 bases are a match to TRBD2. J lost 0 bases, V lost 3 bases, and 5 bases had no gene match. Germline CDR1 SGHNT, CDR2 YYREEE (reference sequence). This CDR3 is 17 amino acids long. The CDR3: CASSSGLAGATSYEQYF. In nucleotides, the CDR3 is TGTGCCAGCAGCTCGGGACTAGCGGGGGCCACCTCCTACGAGCAGTACTTC.

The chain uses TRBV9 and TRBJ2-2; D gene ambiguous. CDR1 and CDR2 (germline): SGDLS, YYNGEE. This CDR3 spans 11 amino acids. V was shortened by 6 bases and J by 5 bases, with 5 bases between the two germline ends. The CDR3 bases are TGTGCCAGCACCAGTACCGGGGAGCTGTTTTTT. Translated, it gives CASTSTGELFF.

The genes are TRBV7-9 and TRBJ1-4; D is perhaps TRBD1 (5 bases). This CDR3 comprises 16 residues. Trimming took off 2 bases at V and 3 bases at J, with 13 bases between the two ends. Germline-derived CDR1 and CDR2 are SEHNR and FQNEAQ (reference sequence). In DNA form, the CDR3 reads TGTGCCAGCAGCTTATCAAAGACAGAGGCTAATGAAAAACTGTTTTTT. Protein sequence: CASSLSKTEANEKLFF.

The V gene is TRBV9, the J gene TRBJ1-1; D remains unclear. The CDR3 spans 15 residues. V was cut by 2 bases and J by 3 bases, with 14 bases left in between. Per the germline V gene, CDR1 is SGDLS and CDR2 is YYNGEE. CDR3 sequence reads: CASSVNAVLDTEAFF. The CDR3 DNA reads TGTGCCAGCAGCGTCAATGCGGTTTTGGACACTGAAGCTTTCTTT.

The CDR3 DNA reads TGTGCCAGCAGTTTACAGGGATGGCCAGATACGCAGTATTTT. Translation gives CASSLQGWPDTQYF. The chain is built from TRBV28 and TRBJ2-3; possibly TRBD1 for D (5 bases). Germline V gives CDR1 MDHEN, CDR2 SYDVKM. V lost 2 bases to trimming and J lost 4 bases, with 10 bases between them. This CDR3 region has 14 residues.

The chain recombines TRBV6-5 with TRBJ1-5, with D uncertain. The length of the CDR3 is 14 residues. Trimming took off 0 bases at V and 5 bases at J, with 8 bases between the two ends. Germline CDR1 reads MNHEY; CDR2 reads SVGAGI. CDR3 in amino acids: CASSYSGVYQPQHF. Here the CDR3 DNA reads TGTGCCAGCAGTTACTCCGGGGTATATCAGCCCCAGCATTTT.

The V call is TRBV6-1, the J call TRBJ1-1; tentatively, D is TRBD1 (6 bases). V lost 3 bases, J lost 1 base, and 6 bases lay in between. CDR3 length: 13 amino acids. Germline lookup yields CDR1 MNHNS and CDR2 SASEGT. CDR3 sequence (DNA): TGTGCCAGCAGTGAGGGACAGAACACTGAAGCTTTCTTT. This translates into CASSEGQNTEAFF.

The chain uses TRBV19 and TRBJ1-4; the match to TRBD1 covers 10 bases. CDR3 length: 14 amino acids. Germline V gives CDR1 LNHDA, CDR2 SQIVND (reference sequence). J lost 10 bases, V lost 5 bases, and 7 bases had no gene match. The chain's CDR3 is CASSPDRGHGKLFF. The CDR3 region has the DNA TGTGCCAGTAGTCCAGACAGGGGGCATGGAAAACTGTTTTTT.

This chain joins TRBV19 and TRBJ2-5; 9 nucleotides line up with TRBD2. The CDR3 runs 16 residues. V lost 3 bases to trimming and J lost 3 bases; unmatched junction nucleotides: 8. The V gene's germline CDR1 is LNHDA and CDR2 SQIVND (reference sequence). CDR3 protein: CASSIGGGLAEETQYF. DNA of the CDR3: TGTGCCAGTAGTATTGGAGGGGGACTAGCCGAAGAGACCCAGTACTTC.

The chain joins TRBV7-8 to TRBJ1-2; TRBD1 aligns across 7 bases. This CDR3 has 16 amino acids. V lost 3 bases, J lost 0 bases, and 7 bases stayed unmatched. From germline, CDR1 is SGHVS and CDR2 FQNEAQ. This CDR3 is CASSLGNRGANYGYTF. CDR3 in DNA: TGTGCCAGCAGCTTGGGGAACAGGGGCGCTAACTATGGCTACACCTTC.

CDR3 DNA: TGTGCCAGCTCACCGAACGGACTAGCGGAAGAGACCCAGTACTTC. This sequence encodes CASSPNGLAEETQYF. This sequence joins TRBV18 and TRBJ2-5; 10 nucleotides agree with TRBD2. Germline CDR1 KGHSH, CDR2 LQKENI. V was clipped by 3 bases and J by 3 bases; unmatched bases: 4. The CDR3 is 15 amino acids. Combining the CDR3 with reference TRBV18 and TRBJ2-5 gives the whole variable domain NAGVMQNPRHLVRRRGQEARLRCSPMKGHSHVYWYRQLPEEGLKFMVYLQKENIIDESGMPKERFSAEFPKEGPSILRIQQVVRGDSAAYFCASSPNGLAEETQYFGPGTRLLVL.

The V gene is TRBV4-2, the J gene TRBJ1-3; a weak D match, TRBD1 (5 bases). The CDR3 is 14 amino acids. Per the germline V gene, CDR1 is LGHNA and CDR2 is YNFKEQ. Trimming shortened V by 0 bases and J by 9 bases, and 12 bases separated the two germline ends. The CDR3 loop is CASSQDQGTSTIYF. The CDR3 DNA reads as TGTGCCAGCAGCCAAGATCAGGGTACAAGCACCATATATTTT.

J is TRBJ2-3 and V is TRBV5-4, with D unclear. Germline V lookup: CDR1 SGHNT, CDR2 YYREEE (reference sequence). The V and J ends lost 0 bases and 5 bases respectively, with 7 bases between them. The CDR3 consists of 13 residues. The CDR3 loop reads CASSLDSEDTQYF. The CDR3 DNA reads TGTGCCAGCAGCTTGGATAGTGAAGATACGCAGTATTTT.

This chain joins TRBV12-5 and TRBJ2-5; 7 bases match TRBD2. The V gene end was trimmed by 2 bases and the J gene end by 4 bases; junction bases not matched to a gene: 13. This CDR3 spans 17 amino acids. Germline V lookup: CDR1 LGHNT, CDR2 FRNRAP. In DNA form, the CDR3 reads TGTGCTAGTGGTTTGACCGGGAGGACCATTAGTCCAGAGACCCAGTACTTC. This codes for CASGLTGRTISPETQYF.

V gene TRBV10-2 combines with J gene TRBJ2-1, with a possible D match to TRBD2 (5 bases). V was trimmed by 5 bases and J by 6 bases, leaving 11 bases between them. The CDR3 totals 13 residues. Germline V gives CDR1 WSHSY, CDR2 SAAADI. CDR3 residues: CASSRAAGNEQFF. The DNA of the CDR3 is TGCGCCAGCAGTAGGGCCGCGGGCAATGAGCAGTTCTTC.

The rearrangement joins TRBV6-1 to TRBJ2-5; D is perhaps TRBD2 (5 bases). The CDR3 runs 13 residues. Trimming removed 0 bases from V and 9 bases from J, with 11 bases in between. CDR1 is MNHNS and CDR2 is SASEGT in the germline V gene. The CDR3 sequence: CASSEAVRRAQYF. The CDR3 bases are TGTGCCAGCAGTGAAGCCGTCCGGCGGGCCCAGTACTTC.

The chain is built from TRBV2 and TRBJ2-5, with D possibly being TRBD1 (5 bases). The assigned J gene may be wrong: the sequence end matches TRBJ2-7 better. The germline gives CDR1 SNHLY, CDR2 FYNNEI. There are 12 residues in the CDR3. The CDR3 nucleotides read TGTGCCAGCAATACAGGCACCTACGAGCAGTACTTC. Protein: CASNTGTYEQYF.

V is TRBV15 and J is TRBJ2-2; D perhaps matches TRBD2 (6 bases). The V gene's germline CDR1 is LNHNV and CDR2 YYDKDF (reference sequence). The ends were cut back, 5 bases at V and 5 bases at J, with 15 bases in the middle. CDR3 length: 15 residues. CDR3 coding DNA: TGTGCCACCAGCTACCGAGGGGCGGGAACCGGGGAGCTGTTTTTT. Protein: CATSYRGAGTGELFF.

This CDR3 is CASSPGTSGYEQYF. Here the CDR3 DNA reads TGTGCCAGCAGCCCCGGGACTAGCGGCTACGAGCAGTACTTC. The chain links TRBV13 to TRBJ2-7, with TRBD2 matching over 11 bases. Germline loops: CDR1 PRHDT, CDR2 FYEKMQ (reference sequence). Unmatched junction bases numbered 3, after V lost 5 bases and J lost 3 bases. CDR3 size: 14 residues.

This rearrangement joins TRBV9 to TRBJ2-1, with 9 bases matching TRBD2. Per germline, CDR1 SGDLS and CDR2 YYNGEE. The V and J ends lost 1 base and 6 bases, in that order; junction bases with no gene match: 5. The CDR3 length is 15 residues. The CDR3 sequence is CASSVTSGRPNEQFF. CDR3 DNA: TGTGCCAGCAGCGTAACCAGCGGGAGGCCCAATGAGCAGTTCTTC.

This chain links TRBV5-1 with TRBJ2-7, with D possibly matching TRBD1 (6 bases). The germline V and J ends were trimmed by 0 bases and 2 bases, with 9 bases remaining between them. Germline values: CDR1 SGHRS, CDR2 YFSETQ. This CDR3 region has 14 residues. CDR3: CASSLDRDTYEQYF. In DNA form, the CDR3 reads TGCGCCAGCAGCTTGGACAGGGACACCTACGAGCAGTACTTC.

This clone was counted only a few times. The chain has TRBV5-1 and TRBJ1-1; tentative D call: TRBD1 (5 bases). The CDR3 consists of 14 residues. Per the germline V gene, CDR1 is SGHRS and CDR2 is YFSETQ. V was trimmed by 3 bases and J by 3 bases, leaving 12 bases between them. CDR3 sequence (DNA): TGCGCCAGCAGCTCGCAGGGTGCCGACACTGAAGCTTTCTTT. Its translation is CASSSQGADTEAFF.

The CDR3 sequence: CASSDEGQGAEQYF. The CDR3 region has the DNA TGTGCCAGCAGTGACGAGGGACAGGGTGCCGAGCAGTACTTC. This sequence joins TRBV2 and TRBJ2-7, with TRBD1 identical over 9 bases. The CDR3 consists of 14 residues. J gave up 6 bases and V 3 bases, and 6 bases lay outside the gene matches. In germline, CDR1 is SNHLY, CDR2 FYNNEI.

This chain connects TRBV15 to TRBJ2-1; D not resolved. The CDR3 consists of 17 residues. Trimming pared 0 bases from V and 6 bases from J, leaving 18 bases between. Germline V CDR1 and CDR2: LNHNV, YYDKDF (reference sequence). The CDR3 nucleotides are TGTGCCACCAGCAGAGATATTTTGATAGTGATTGGCAATGAGCAGTTCTTC. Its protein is CATSRDILIVIGNEQFF.

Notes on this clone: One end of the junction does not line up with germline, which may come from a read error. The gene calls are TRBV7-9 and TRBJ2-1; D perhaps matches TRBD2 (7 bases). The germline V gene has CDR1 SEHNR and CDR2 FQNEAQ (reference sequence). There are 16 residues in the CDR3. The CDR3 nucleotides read TGTTCCAGCAGAGGGGGAGCGGGGCTCTCCTACAATGAGCAGTTCTTC. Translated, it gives CSSRGGAGLSYNEQFF.

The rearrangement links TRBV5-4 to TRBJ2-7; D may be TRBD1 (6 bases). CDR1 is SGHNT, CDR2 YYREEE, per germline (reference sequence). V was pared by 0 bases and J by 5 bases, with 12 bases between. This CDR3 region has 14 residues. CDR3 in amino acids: CASSLEQGRNEQYF. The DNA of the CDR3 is TGTGCCAGCAGCTTGGAGCAGGGGAGAAACGAGCAGTACTTC.

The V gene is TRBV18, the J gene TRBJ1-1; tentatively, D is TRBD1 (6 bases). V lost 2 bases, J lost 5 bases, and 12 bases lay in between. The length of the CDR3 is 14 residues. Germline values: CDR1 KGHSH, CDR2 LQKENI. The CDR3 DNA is TGTGCCAGCTCACCAAACTCACAGGGTACTGAAGCTTTCTTT. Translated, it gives CASSPNSQGTEAFF.

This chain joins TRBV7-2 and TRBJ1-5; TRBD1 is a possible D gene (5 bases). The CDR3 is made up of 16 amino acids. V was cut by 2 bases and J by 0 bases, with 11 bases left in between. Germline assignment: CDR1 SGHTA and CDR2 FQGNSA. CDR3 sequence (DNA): TGTGCCAGCAGCTTATTCGGGGGGTATAGCAATCAGCCCCAGCATTTT. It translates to CASSLFGGYSNQPQHF. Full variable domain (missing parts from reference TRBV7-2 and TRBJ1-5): GAGVSQSPSNKVTEKGKDVELRCDPISGHTALYWYRQSLGQGLEFLIYFQGNSAPDKSGLPSDRFSAERTGGSVSTLTIQRTQQEDSAVYLCASSLFGGYSNQPQHFGDGTRLSIL.